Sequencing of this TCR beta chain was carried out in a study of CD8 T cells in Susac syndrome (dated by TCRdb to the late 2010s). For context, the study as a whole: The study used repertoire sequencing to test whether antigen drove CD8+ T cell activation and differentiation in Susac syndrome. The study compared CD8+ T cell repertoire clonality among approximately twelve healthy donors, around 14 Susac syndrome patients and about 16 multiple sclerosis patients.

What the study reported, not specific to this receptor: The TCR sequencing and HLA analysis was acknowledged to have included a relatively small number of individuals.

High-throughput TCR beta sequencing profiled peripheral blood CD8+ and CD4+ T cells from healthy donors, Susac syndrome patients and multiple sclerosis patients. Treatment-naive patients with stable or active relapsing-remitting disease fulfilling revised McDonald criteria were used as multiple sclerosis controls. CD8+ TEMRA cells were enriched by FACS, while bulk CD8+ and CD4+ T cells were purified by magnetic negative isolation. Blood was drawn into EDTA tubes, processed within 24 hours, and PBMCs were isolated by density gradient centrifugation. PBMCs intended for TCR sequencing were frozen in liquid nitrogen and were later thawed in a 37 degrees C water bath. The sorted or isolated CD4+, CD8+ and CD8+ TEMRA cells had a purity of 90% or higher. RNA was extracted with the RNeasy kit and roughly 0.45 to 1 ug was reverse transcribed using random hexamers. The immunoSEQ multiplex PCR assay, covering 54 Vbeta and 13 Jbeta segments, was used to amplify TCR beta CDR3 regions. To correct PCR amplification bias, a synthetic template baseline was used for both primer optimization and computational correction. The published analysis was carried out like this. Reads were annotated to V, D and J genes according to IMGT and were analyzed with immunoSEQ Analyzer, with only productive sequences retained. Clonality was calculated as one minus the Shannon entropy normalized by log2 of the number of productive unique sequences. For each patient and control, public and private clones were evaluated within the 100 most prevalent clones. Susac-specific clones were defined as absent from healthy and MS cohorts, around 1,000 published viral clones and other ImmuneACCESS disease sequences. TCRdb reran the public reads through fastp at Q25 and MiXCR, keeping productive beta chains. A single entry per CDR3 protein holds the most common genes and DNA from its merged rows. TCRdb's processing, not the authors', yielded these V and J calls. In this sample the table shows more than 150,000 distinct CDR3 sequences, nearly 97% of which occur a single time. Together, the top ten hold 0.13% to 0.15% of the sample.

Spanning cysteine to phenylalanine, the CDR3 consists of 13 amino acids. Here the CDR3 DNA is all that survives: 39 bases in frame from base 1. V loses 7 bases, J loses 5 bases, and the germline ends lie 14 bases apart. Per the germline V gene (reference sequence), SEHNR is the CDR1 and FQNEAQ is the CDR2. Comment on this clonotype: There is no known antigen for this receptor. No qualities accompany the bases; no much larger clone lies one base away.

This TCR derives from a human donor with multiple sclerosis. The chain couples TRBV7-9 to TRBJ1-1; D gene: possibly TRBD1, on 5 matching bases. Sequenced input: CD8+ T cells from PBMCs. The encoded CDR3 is CASTNQGWTEAFF. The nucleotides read TGTGCCAGCACCAACCAGGGCTGGACTGAAGCTTTCTTT. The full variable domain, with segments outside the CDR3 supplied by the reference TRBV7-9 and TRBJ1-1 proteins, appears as DTGVSQNPRHKITKRGQNVTFRCDPISEHNRLYWYRQTLGQGPEFLTYFQNEAQLEKSRLLSDRFSAERPKGSFSTLEIQRTEQGDSAMYLCASTNQGWTEAFFGQGTRLTVV.